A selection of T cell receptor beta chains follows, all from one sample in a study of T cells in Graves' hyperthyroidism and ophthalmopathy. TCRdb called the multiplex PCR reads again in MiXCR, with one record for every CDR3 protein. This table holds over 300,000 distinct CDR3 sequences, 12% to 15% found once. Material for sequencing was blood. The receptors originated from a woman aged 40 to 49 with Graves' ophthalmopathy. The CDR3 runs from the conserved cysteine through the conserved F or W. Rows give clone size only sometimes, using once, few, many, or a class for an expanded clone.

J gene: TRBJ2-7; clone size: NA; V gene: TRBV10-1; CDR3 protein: CASSEWHLHSYEQYF
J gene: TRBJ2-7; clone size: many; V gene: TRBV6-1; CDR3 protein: CASSGGRGAGTPGSYEQYF
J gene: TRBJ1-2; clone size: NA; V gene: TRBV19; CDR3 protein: CASSTDPLQGRGGISF
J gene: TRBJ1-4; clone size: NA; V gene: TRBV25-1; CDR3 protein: CASTRGRATNEKLFF
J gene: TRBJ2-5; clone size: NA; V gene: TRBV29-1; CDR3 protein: CSVGDLSRGTTQYF
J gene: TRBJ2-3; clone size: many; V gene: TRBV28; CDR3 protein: CASSRSFVDGTYNTDTQYF
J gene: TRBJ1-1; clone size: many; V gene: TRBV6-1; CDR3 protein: CASRGGSTEAFF
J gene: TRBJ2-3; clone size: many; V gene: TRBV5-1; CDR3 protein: CASSLTQQSTDTQYF
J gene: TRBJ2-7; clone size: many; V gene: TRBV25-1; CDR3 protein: CASSGPRGGYEQYF
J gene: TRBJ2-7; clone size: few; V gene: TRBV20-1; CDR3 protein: CSAVLRGYEQYF
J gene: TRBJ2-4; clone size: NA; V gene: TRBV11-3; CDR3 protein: CASSRGGGAKNIQYF
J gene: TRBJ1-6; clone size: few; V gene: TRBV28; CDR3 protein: CASSLGTGESSPLHF
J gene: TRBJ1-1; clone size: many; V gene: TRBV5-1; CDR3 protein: CASSLGRSHTEAFF
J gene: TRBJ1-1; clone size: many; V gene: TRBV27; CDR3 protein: CASSLWAGNTEAFF
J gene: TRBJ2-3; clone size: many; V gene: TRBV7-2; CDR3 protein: CASSPYMTSGSVDTQYF
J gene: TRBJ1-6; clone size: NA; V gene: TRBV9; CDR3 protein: CASSAEDRGRRWSPLHF
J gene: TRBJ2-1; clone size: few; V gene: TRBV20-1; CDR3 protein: CSARPLAGGPSSYNEQFF
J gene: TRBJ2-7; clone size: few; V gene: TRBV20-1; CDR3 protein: CSASGAGVITYEQYF
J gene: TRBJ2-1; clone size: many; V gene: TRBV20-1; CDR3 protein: CSARDRPSYNEQFF
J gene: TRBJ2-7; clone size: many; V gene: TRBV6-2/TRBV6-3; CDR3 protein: CASSWTGGLYEQYF
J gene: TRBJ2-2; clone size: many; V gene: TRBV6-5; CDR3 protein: CASSYTSGSSGELFF
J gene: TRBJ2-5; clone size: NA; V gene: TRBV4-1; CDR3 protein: CASSQDPGGGLQETQYF
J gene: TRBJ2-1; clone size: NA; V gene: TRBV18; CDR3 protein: CASSLPVPNEQFF
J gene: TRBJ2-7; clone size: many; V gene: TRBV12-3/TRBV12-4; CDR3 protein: CASRYIAGGTDEQYF
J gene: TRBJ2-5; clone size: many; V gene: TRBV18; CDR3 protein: CASSTWDRSKETQYF
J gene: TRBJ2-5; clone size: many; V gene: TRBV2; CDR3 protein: CASSEEGLVLETQYF
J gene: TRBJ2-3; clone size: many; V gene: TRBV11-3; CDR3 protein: CASSRPGQTDTQYF
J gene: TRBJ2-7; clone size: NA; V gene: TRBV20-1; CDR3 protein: CSARMLGGKSWEQYF
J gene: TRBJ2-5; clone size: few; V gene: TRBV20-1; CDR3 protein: CSARRSGGREAQYF
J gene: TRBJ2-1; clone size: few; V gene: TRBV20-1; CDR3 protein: CSAVPSGGAHEQFF
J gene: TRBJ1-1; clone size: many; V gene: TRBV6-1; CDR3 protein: CASSVDRTAFF
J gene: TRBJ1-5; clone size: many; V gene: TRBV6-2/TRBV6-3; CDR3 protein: CATWDRSFGSNQPQHF
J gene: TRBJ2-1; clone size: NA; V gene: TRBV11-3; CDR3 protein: CASSLLGWASGDYNEQFF
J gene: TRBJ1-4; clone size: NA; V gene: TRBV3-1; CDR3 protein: CASSQEGQANEKLFF
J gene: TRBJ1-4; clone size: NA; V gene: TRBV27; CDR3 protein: CASSRLGGNEKLFF
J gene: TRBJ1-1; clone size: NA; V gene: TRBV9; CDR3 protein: CASSVRRWHPGGKNTEAFF
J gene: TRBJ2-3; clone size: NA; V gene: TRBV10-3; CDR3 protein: CAISDPGTSTDTQYF